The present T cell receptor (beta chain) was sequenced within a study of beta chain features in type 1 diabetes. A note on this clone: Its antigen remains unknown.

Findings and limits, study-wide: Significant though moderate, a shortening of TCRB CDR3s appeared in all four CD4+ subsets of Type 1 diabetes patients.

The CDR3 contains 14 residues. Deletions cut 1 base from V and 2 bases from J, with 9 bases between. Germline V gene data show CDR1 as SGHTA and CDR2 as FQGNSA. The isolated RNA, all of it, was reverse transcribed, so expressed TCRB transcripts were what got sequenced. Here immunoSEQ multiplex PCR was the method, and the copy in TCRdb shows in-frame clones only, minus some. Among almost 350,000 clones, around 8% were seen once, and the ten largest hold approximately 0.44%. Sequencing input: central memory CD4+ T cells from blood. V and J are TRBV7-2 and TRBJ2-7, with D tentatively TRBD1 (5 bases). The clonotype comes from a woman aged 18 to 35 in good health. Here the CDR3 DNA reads TGTGCCAGCAGCTTAGAGAAGGGGCCCTACGAGCAGTACTTC. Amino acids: CASSLEKGPYEQYF.